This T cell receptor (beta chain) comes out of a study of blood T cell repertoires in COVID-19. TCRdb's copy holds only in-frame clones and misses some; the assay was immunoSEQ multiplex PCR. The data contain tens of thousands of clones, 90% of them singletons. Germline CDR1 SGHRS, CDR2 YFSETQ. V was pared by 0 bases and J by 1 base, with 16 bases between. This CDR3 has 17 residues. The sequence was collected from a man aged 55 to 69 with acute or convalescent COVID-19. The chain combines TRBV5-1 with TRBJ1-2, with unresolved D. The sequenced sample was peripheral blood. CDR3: CASSLAPPSGLNYGYTF. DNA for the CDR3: TGCGCCAGCAGCTTGGCCCCACCTTCTGGGCTTAACTATGGCTACACCTTC.